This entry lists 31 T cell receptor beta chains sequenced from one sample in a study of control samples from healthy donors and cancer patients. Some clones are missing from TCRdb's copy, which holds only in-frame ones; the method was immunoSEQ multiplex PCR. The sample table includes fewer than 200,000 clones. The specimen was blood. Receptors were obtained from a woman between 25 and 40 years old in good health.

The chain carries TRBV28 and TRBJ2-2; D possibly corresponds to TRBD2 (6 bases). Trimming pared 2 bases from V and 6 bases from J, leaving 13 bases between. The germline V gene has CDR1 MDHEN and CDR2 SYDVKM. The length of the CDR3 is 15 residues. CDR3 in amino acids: CASSLRWGEAGELFF. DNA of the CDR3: TGTGCCAGCAGTTTAAGATGGGGGGAGGCCGGGGAGCTGTTTTTT.

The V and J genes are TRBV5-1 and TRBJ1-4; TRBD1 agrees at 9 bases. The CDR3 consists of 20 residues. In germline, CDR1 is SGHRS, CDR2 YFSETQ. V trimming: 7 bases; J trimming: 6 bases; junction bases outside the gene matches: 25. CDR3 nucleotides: TGCGCCAGCCGATTCAGTACAAGGAAGACTACAGGGGGCATTGATGAAAAACTGTTTTTT. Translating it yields CASRFSTRKTTGGIDEKLFF.

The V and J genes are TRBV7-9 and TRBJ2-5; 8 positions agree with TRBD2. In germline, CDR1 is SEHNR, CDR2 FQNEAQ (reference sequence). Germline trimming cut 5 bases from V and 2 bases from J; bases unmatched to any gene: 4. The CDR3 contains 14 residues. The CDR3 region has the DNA TGTGCCAGCAGCCCGGGGGGGGGACAAGAGACCCAGTACTTC. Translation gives CASSPGGGQETQYF.

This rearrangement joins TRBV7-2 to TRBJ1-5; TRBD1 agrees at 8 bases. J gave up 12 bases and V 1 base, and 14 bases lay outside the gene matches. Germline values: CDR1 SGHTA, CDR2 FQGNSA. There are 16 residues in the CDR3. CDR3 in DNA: TGTGCCAGCAGCTTAGTTGGCTCCAGGGGGCCTAGGTTCCAGCATTTT. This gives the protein CASSLVGSRGPRFQHF.

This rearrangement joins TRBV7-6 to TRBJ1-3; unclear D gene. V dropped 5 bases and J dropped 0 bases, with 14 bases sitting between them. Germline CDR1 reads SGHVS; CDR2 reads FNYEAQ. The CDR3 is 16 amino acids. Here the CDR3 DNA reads TGTGCCAGCAGCACCCCGGACGATTACTCTGGAAACACCATATATTTT. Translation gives CASSTPDDYSGNTIYF.

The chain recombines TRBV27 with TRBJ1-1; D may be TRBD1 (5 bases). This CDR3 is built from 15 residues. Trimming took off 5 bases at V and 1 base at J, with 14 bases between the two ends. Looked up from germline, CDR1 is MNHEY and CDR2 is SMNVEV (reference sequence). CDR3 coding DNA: TGTGCCAGCAGTGGGACGGGACGGCGGAACACTGAAGCTTTCTTT. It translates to CASSGTGRRNTEAFF.

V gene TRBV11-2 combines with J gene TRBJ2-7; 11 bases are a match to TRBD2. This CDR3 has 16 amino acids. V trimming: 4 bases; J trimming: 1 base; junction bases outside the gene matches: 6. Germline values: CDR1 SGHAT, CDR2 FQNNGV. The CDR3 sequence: CASSSLTSGGSYEQYF. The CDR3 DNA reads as TGTGCCAGCAGCTCCTTAACTAGCGGGGGATCCTACGAGCAGTACTTC.

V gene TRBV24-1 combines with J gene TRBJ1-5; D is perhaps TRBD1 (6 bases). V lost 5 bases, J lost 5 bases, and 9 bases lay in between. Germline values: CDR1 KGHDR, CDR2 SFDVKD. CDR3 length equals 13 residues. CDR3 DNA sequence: TGTGCCACCAGTGGGTCAGGGGATCAGCCCCAGCATTTT. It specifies CATSGSGDQPQHF.

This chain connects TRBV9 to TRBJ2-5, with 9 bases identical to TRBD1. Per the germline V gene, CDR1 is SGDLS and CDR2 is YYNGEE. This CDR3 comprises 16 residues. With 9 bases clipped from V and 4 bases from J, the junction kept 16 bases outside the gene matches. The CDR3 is CATHLRQGGRRETQYF. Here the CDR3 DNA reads TGTGCCACCCACCTCAGACAGGGGGGACGGAGAGAGACCCAGTACTTC.

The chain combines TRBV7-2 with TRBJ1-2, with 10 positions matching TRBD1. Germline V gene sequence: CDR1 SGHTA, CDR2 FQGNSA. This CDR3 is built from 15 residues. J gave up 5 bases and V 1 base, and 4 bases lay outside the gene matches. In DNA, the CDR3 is TGTGCCAGCAGCTTAGAAGGGACAGGGGTGTATGGCTACACCTTC. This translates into CASSLEGTGVYGYTF. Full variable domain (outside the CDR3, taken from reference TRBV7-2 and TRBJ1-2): GAGVSQSPSNKVTEKGKDVELRCDPISGHTALYWYRQSLGQGLEFLIYFQGNSAPDKSGLPSDRFSAERTGGSVSTLTIQRTQQEDSAVYLCASSLEGTGVYGYTFGSGTRLTVV.

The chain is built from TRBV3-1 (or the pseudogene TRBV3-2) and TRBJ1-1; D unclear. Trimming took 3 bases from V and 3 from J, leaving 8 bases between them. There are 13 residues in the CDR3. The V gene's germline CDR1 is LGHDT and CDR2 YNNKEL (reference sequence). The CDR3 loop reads CASSHASDTEAFF. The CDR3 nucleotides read TGTGCCAGCAGCCATGCCAGCGACACTGAAGCTTTCTTT.

The CDR3 nucleotides read TGTGCCAGCAACGGACAGCCTAAAGAGACCCAGTACTTC. It encodes CASNGQPKETQYF. V and J are TRBV12-3 or TRBV12-4 and TRBJ2-5; D may be TRBD1 (6 bases). This CDR3 has 13 amino acids. Between the trimmed V and J ends, which lost 7 bases and 3 bases, there was a span of 12 bases.

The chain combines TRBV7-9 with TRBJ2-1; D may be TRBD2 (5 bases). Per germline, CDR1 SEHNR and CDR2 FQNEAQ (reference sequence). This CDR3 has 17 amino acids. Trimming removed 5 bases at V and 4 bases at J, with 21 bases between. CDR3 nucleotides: TGTGCCAGCAGCCACCCTTCGGGGAACCCTACTTACAATGAGCAGTTCTTC. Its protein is CASSHPSGNPTYNEQFF.

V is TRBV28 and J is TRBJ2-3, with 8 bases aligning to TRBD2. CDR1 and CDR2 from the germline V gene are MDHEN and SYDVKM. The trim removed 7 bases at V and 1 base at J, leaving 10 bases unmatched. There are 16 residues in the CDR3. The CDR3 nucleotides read TGTGCCAGCACCCCGCTTGGGCGGGGGGGCACAGATACGCAGTATTTT. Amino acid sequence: CASTPLGRGGTDTQYF.

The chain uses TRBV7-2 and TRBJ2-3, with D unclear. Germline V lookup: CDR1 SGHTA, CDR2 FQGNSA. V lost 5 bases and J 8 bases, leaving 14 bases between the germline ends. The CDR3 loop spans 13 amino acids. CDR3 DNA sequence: TGTGCCAGCAGCACCCCCGGAGTCCCTACGCAGTATTTT. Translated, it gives CASSTPGVPTQYF.

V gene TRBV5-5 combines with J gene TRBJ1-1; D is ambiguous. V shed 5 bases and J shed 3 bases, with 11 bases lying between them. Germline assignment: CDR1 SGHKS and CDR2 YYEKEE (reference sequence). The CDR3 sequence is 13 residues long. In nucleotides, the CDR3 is TGTGCCAGCAGACTAGGTGGCCACACTGAAGCTTTCTTT. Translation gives CASRLGGHTEAFF.

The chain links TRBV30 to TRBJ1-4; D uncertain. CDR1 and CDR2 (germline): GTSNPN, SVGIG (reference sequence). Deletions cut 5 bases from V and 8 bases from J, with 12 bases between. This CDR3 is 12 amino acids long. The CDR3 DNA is TGTGCCTGGTCCCATGGGTGGGAAAAACTGTTTTTT. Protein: CAWSHGWEKLFF.

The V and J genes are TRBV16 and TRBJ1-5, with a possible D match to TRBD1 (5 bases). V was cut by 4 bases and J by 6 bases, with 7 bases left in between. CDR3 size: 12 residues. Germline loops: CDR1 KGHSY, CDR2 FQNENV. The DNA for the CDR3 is TGTGCCAGCAGCCTGGGGGTTCAGCCCCAGCATTTT. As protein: CASSLGVQPQHF.

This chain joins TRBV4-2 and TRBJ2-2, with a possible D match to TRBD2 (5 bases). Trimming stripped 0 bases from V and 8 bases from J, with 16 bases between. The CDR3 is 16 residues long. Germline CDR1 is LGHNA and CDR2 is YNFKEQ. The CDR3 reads CASSQDVGLAQGELFF. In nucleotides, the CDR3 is TGTGCCAGCAGCCAAGATGTTGGGCTAGCCCAGGGGGAGCTGTTTTTT.

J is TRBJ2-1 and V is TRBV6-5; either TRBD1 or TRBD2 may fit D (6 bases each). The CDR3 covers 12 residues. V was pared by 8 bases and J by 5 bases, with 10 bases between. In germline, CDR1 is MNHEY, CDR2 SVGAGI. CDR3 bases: TGTGCCAGCGGGGGGCCCAACAATGAGCAGTTCTTC. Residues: CASGGPNNEQFF.

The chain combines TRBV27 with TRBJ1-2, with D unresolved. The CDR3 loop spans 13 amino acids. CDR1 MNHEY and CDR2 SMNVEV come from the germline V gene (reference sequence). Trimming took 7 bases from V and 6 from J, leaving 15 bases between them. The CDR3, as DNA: TGTGCCAGCAAAGAGAGACTAGGCGATGGCTACACCTTC. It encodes CASKERLGDGYTF.

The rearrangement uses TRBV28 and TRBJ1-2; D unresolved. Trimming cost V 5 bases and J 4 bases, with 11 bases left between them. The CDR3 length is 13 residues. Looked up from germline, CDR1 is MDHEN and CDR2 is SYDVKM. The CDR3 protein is CASSTYSGYGYTF. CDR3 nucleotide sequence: TGTGCCAGCAGTACATACAGCGGCTATGGCTACACCTTC.

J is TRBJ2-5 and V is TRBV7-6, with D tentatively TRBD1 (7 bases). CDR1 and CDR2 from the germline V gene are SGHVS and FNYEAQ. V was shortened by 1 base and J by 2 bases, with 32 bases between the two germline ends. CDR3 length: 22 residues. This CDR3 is CASSLVIRRPRGEKRRQETQYF. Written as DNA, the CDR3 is TGTGCCAGCAGCTTAGTTATCCGGAGACCCAGGGGGGAAAAACGTAGGCAAGAGACCCAGTACTTC.

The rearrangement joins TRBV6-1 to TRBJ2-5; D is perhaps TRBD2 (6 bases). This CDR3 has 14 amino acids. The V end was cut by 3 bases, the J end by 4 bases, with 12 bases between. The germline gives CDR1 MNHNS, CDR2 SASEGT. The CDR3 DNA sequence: TGTGCCAGCAGTGAGGGCAGGACTATAGAGACCCAGTACTTC. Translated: CASSEGRTIETQYF.

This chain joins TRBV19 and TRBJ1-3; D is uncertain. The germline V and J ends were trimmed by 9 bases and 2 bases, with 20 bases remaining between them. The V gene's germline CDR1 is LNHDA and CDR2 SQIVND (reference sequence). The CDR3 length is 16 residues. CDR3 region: CASSGSLKPTGNTIYF. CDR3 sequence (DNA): TGTGCCAGCTCTGGAAGTCTGAAACCGACTGGAAACACCATATATTTT.

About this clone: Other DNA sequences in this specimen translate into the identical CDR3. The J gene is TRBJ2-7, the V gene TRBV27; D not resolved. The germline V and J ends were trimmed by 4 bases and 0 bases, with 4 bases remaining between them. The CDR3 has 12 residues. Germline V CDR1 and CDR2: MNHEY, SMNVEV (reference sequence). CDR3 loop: CASSSSSYEQYF. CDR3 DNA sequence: TGTGCCAGCAGTTCGAGCTCCTACGAGCAGTACTTC.

The CDR3 nucleotides are TGTGCCAGCAGTTACTCAAATAACAGGATATATGGCTACACCTTC. Encoded protein: CASSYSNNRIYGYTF. The V call is TRBV6-5, the J call TRBJ1-2, with D perhaps matching TRBD1 (5 bases). Germline V gene lookup returns CDR1 MNHEY and CDR2 SVGAGI. This CDR3 is built from 15 residues. The V gene lost 0 bases and the J gene lost 5 bases, with 13 bases spanning the gap.

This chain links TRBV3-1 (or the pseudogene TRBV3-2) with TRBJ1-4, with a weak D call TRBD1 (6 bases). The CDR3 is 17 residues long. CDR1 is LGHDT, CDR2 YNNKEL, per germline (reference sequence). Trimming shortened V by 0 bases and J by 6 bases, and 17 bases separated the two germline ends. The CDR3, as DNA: TGTGCCAGCAGCCAAGATTGGGGGCTCACCAAATATGAAAAACTGTTTTTT. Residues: CASSQDWGLTKYEKLFF.

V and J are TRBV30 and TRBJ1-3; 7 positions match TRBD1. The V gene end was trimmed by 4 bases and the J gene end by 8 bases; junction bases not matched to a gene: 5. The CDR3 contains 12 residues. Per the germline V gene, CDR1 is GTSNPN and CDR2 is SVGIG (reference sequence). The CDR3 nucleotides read TGTGCCTGGAACCAGGGGGGGGACACCATATATTTT. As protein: CAWNQGGDTIYF.

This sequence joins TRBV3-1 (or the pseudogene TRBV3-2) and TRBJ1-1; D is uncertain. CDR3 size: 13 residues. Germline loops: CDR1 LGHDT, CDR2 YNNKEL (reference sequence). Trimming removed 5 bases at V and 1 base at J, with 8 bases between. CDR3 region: CASSSGTNTEAFF. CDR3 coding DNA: TGTGCCAGCAGCTCCGGCACGAACACTGAAGCTTTCTTT.

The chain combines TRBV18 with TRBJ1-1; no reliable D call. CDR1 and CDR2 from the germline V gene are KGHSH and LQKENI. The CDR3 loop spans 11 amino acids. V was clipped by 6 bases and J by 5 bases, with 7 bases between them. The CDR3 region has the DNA TGTGCCAGCTCCCGATCAACTGAAGCTTTCTTT. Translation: CASSRSTEAFF. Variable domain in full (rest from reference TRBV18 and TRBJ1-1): NAGVMQNPRHLVRRRGQEARLRCSPMKGHSHVYWYRQLPEEGLKFMVYLQKENIIDESGMPKERFSAEFPKEGPSILRIQQVVRGDSAAYFCASSRSTEAFFGQGTRLTVV.